Described below is a single T cell receptor (beta chain) sequence and its context. Data came from immunoSEQ multiplex PCR; TCRdb stores just in-frame clones and leaves some out. There are approximately 110,000 clones in the sample; around 83% occur only once, and 3.4% lies in the top ten. The ends were cut back, 7 bases at V and 0 bases at J, with 11 bases in the middle. The CDR3 length is 14 residues. CDR1 and CDR2 from the germline V gene are SGDLS and YYNGEE. The sample belongs to a study of blood T cell repertoires in COVID-19. This sequence originates from a man aged 35 to 55 with acute or convalescent COVID-19. The sample comprised peripheral blood. This rearrangement joins TRBV9 to TRBJ1-5, with no clear D. CDR3 in DNA: TGTGCCAGCTCAGATGCCCATAGCAATCAGCCCCAGCATTTT. Its translation is CASSDAHSNQPQHF. The full variable domain, in which reference TRBV9 and TRBJ1-5 provide the parts outside the CDR3, is DSGVTQTPKHLITATGQRVTLRCSPRSGDLSVYWYQQSLDQGLQFLIQYYNGEERAKGNILERFSAQQFPDLHSELNLSSLELGDSALYFCASSDAHSNQPQHFGDGTRLSIL.